This T cell receptor (beta chain) was profiled in a study of blood T cells in healthy people across ages. General study findings and limits: CMV status of donors was unknown, possibly confounding expanded clonotype changes. Researchers judged that diversity estimates from one million T cells fell short of true values.

About this clonotype itself: Its antigen remains unidentified.

It was with a sample-barcoded 5' primer and a J-beta primer mix that a second PCR of about 7 to 12 cycles was run. Each cDNA molecule received a tag from a template-switch adaptor that had 12 random nucleotides. A single record per CDR3 protein comes from TCRdb applying MiXCR to the 5' RACE reads. The sample holds roughly 2 million distinct CDR3 sequences, roughly 50% seen once. The material sequenced was blood. This sequence was found in a woman aged 40 to 55 in good health.

The DNA of the CDR3 is TGCAGCGTTGGGGGCGGAAAATCACAGCCCCAGCATTTT. Translating gives CSVGGGKSQPQHF. This chain uses TRBV29-1 with TRBJ1-5; D may be TRBD1 (5 bases). Trimming left V 4 bases short and J 7 bases short, with 14 bases between. Germline CDR1 is SQVTM and CDR2 is ANQGSEA. This CDR3 has 13 residues.